Here is one T cell receptor beta chain with its context. The antigen is undetermined. TCRbeta libraries were built with three rounds of nested PCR, modified from ARM-PCR. TCRdb re-derived calls from the multiplex PCR reads in MiXCR, one entry per CDR3 protein. Among 100,000 to 120,000 distinct CDR3 sequences, over 75% were seen once, and the ten largest hold about 23%. RNA was extracted from bulk tissue without any cell sorting. Trimming stripped 0 bases from V and 8 bases from J, with 17 bases between. Germline V gene sequence: CDR1 LGHNA, CDR2 YNFKEQ. CDR3 length equals 16 residues. This sample is drawn from a study of tumor and adjacent non-tumor tissue in lung cancer. As for the study in general: There were 11 to 12 adenocarcinoma, a couple of squamous cell carcinoma and 1 small cell lung cancer cases.

Study findings and constraints: Significantly higher TCR diversity was found in tumor than normal lung. Shorter survival was associated with higher TCR diversity in tumors. Normal lung showed higher cumulative top 100 clone frequency than tumor.

The sequence came from a man between 65 and 79 years old with non-small cell lung cancer. The sequencing sample was made of lung tumor tissue. V usage is TRBV4-2 and J usage is TRBJ2-1, with a tentative D call TRBD2 (5 bases). The CDR3 sequence is CASSQDLGKGGDEQFF. CDR3 nucleotides: TGTGCCAGCAGCCAAGACCTCGGGAAGGGCGGCGATGAGCAGTTCTTC.